The present T cell receptor beta chain was sequenced within a study of CD8 T cells in Susac syndrome (dated by TCRdb to about 2019). Concerning the study at large: Of the Susac syndrome patients who were sequenced, roughly 8 were in clinical remission while six had clinically active disease. Susac syndrome patients were therapy-naive, on corticosteroids (some also receiving IVIg), or on IVIg alone at blood withdrawal. The study used repertoire sequencing to test whether antigen drove CD8+ T cell activation and differentiation in Susac syndrome.

RNA was extracted with the RNeasy kit and 0.5 to 1 ug was reverse transcribed using random hexamers. The immunoSEQ multiplex PCR assay, which covers 54 Vbeta and 13 Jbeta segments, was used to amplify TCR beta CDR3 regions. PCR amplification bias was corrected by using a synthetic template baseline for primer optimization and computational correction. The published analysis was carried out like this. Reads were annotated to V, D and J genes per IMGT and analyzed with immunoSEQ Analyzer, keeping only productive sequences. To calculate clonality, Shannon entropy was normalized by log2 of the number of productive unique sequences and then subtracted from one. For each patient and control, public and private clones were evaluated among the 100 most prevalent clones. A clone was defined as Susac-specific if it was absent from the healthy and MS cohorts, from some 1,100 published viral clones and from other ImmuneACCESS disease sequences. In-frame beta chains were kept once TCRdb had trimmed the public reads at Q25 with fastp and called clones with MiXCR. Rows with one shared CDR3 protein collapse into an entry with the most common genes and DNA. The authors' filters were not applied to this entry. Across this sample there are tens of thousands of distinct CDR3 sequences, with 85% to 95% seen only once. The ten largest clonotypes hold less than 0.16% of the sample.

Overall results and qualifications from the work: The number of individuals in the TCR sequencing and HLA analysis was recognized as being relatively small. The CD4+ T cell repertoire of patients with Susac syndrome showed no detectable clonal expansion.

About this clonotype itself: Its binding antigen is unknown. No much larger clone exists at a distance of one base, and base qualities are not known.

Peripheral blood CD8+ and CD4+ T cells from healthy donors, Susac syndrome patients and multiple sclerosis patients were profiled by high-throughput TCR beta sequencing. The Susac syndrome patients fulfilled recently defined diagnostic criteria for either definite or probable disease. Bulk CD8+ and CD4+ T cells were purified by magnetic negative isolation, whereas CD8+ TEMRA cells were enriched by FACS. Blood was collected in EDTA tubes and processed within 24 hours, with PBMCs isolated through density gradient centrifugation. PBMCs intended for TCR sequencing were cryopreserved in liquid nitrogen and were subsequently thawed in a 37 degrees C water bath. A purity of at least 90% was achieved for sorted or isolated CD4+, CD8+ and CD8+ TEMRA cells. From its cysteine to its phenylalanine, the CDR3 spans 15 amino acids. The retained sequence is limited to the CDR3, 45 bases, with the frame set at the first base. V is trimmed back by 3 bases and J by 0 bases, and the junction contains 5 bases that no gene match accounts for. In the germline V gene (reference sequence), CDR1 corresponds to SGHNT and CDR2 to YYREEE.

This receptor chain uses TRBV5-4 and TRBJ2-7; 8 central nucleotides agree with TRBD1. Sequencing was carried out using CD4+ T cells from PBMCs. The sequence came from a human donor with Susac syndrome. CDR3 protein: CASSSRTGSSYEQYF. The DNA sequence reads TGTGCCAGCAGCTCTAGGACAGGGAGCTCCTACGAGCAGTACTTC. This CDR3, with the reference TRBV5-4 and TRBJ2-7 proteins standing in past its ends, gives the full variable domain ETGVTQSPTHLIKTRGQQVTLRCSSQSGHNTVSWYQQALGQGPQFIFQYYREEENGRGNFPPRFSGLQFPNYSSELNVNALELDDSALYLCASSSRTGSSYEQYFGPGTRLTVT.